The 21 T cell receptor beta chains reported below all come from one sample, sequenced in a study of cytomegalovirus exposure and HLA in healthy donors. PCR involved 60 Vbeta and 13 Jbeta primers. TCRdb keeps only in-frame clones here, not all; method: immunoSEQ multiplex PCR. The repertoire consists of tens of thousands of clones, with roughly 78% occurring once and the leading ten covering 4.4%. Sequenced input: PBMCs. The receptors originated from a male donor in good health and CMV-seropositive.

This chain connects TRBV9 to TRBJ2-7, with D maybe TRBD1 (6 bases). There are 16 residues in the CDR3. Trimming pared 0 bases from V and 3 bases from J, leaving 16 bases between. The germline V gene encodes CDR1 SGDLS and CDR2 YYNGEE. Written as DNA, the CDR3 is TGTGCCAGCAGCGTAGTTACGACAGGTGCCGTCTACGAGCAGTACTTC. As protein: CASSVVTTGAVYEQYF.

The DNA of the CDR3 is TGTGCCAGCTCACCACAGACAGGCAAATCCTCCTACGAGCAGTACTTC. Its protein product is CASSPQTGKSSYEQYF. This chain links TRBV18 with TRBJ2-7, with D perhaps matching TRBD1 (6 bases). The CDR3 is 16 amino acids. V lost 1 base and J lost 0, with 13 bases in between. Germline assignment: CDR1 KGHSH and CDR2 LQKENI.

This chain links TRBV5-6 with TRBJ2-2; no reliable D call. The CDR3 contains 15 residues. The V end was cut by 0 bases, the J end by 0 bases, with 6 bases between. Germline V CDR1 and CDR2: SGHDT, YYEEEE. The DNA for the CDR3 is TGTGCCAGCAGCTTGGACAGCCCGAACACCGGGGAGCTGTTTTTT. This encodes CASSLDSPNTGELFF.

On this clone itself: A read error is likely, as this CDR3 ends without the conserved phenylalanine or tryptophan. V usage is TRBV19 and J usage is TRBJ1-1; 8 nucleotides match TRBD1. Per the germline V gene, CDR1 is LNHDA and CDR2 is SQIVND (reference sequence). This CDR3 is 13 amino acids long. V lost 9 bases to trimming and J lost 5 bases; unmatched junction nucleotides: 8. DNA for the CDR3: TGTGCCAGCGAGACAGGGGCGGCGACTGAAGCTTTCCTT. As protein: CASETGAATEAFL.

The chain uses TRBV14 and TRBJ2-5; 7 bases are a match to TRBD1. There are 16 residues in the CDR3. J gave up 2 bases and V 0 bases, and 6 bases lay outside the gene matches. Germline V lookup: CDR1 SGHDN, CDR2 FVKESK. The chain's CDR3 is CASSQEVGQPQETQYF. DNA for the CDR3: TGTGCCAGCAGCCAAGAGGTGGGACAGCCACAAGAGACCCAGTACTTC. Drawing the rest from reference TRBV14 and TRBJ2-5, the complete variable domain is EAGVTQFPSHSVIEKGQTVTLRCDPISGHDNLYWYRRVMGKEIKFLLHFVKESKQDESGMPNNRFLAERTGGTYSTLKVQPAELEDSGVYFCASSQEVGQPQETQYFGPGTRLLVL.

The chain combines TRBV28 with TRBJ1-5, with D possibly TRBD1 on 6 matching bases. Germline V gives CDR1 MDHEN, CDR2 SYDVKM. Deletions cut 3 bases from V and 6 bases from J, with 21 bases between. The CDR3 contains 17 residues. CDR3 in amino acids: CASSFPRGLSGGQPQHF. The CDR3 DNA sequence: TGTGCCAGCAGTTTCCCCAGGGGCTTGTCAGGTGGTCAGCCCCAGCATTTT.

The chain employs TRBV12-5 and TRBJ1-2; perhaps TRBD1 as D (5 bases). CDR3 length: 13 residues. Trimming took off 6 bases at V and 4 bases at J, with 12 bases between the two ends. Per germline, CDR1 LGHNT and CDR2 FRNRAP. The CDR3 region is CASGRGGTYGYTF. CDR3 sequence (DNA): TGTGCTAGTGGCCGGGGGGGTACCTATGGCTACACCTTC.

The chain uses TRBV9 and TRBJ2-7, with 11 positions matching TRBD1. V shed 5 bases, J shed 7 bases, and the junction held 8 bases outside the gene matches. The germline V gene encodes CDR1 SGDLS and CDR2 YYNGEE. The CDR3 runs 14 residues. DNA for the CDR3: TGTGCCAGCAGTGCAGGACAGGGGGCAGGAGAGCAGTACTTC. As protein: CASSAGQGAGEQYF.

The chain carries TRBV7-9 and TRBJ2-1; D gene unclear. The CDR3 loop spans 14 amino acids. Per the germline V gene, CDR1 is SEHNR and CDR2 is FQNEAQ (reference sequence). V was clipped by 3 bases and J by 8 bases, with 14 bases between them. Here the CDR3 DNA reads TGTGCCAGCAGCTTTGTGGGCGCCTCCGATGAGCAGTTCTTC. It yields the protein CASSFVGASDEQFF.

The chain recombines TRBV7-9 with TRBJ2-1; 8 positions match TRBD2. The CDR3 spans 15 residues. The trim removed 5 bases at V and 4 bases at J, leaving 7 bases unmatched. CDR1 is SEHNR and CDR2 is FQNEAQ in the germline V gene (reference sequence). The CDR3 region is CASSQPGGLYNEQFF. The CDR3 DNA reads TGTGCCAGCAGCCAACCGGGGGGGCTATACAATGAGCAGTTCTTC.

This sequence joins TRBV7-9 and TRBJ2-7; possibly TRBD1 for D (5 bases). Trimming stripped 6 bases from V and 0 bases from J, with 15 bases between. Per the germline V gene, CDR1 is SEHNR and CDR2 is FQNEAQ (reference sequence). The CDR3 covers 15 residues. CDR3 sequence reads: CASSYSTTASYEQYF. CDR3 nucleotide sequence: TGTGCCAGCAGTTACTCGACGACAGCCTCCTACGAGCAGTACTTC.

The chain is built from TRBV27 and TRBJ2-5, with D possibly being TRBD2 (6 bases). V lost 6 bases and J lost 5, with 16 bases in between. Germline V gives CDR1 MNHEY, CDR2 SMNVEV (reference sequence). This CDR3 comprises 14 residues. CDR3 residues: CASSRLDGFETQYF. The CDR3 DNA is TGTGCCAGCAGCCGACTAGATGGATTTGAGACCCAGTACTTC.

This clone has only one observation. The chain links TRBV6-1 to TRBJ2-5, with 9 bases matching TRBD1. Germline lookup yields CDR1 MNHNS and CDR2 SASEGT. This CDR3 contains 17 residues. The V segment lost 3 bases and the J segment 0 bases; nucleotides outside the gene matches: 8. The CDR3 bases are TGTGCCAGCAGTGACGGACAGGGGCGACGGTACCAAGAGACCCAGTACTTC. Its protein is CASSDGQGRRYQETQYF.

The chain carries TRBV7-2 and TRBJ2-3; D is perhaps TRBD1 (7 bases). Trimming took 2 bases from V and 1 from J, leaving 16 bases between them. This CDR3 region has 17 residues. Germline V gene lookup returns CDR1 SGHTA and CDR2 FQGNSA. CDR3 bases: TGTGCCAGCAGCTTAAGGGGACAGAGGAGGGGCACAGATACGCAGTATTTT. This gives the protein CASSLRGQRRGTDTQYF.

DNA of the CDR3: TGTGCCAGCAGTCGCGGGGGGACCCAGCATTTT. It yields the protein CASSRGGTQHF. This rearrangement joins TRBV28 to TRBJ1-5; D perhaps matches TRBD1 (5 bases). The V end was cut by 5 bases, the J end by 11 bases, with 10 bases between. This CDR3 has 11 residues. The germline V gene has CDR1 MDHEN and CDR2 SYDVKM.

The chain couples TRBV6-5 to TRBJ1-6; D possibly corresponds to TRBD1 (5 bases). This CDR3 region has 15 residues. V lost 6 bases and J lost 10, with 19 bases in between. Germline CDR1 is MNHEY and CDR2 is SVGAGI. The CDR3: CASRETGGPRSPLHF. In nucleotides, the CDR3 is TGTGCCAGCAGGGAGACGGGGGGACCTCGGTCACCCCTCCACTTT.

This chain uses TRBV6-5 with TRBJ2-1; D is uncertain. The CDR3 consists of 13 residues. Germline lookup yields CDR1 MNHEY and CDR2 SVGAGI. Deletions cut 7 bases from V and 3 bases from J, with 10 bases between. The chain's CDR3 is CASTSPSYNEQFF. Written as DNA, the CDR3 is TGTGCCAGCACCTCCCCTAGCTACAATGAGCAGTTCTTC.

The gene calls are TRBV6-5 and TRBJ1-6; 7 bases agree with TRBD1. V shed 6 bases and J 7 bases; nucleotides not matched to a gene: 6. Germline-derived CDR1 and CDR2 are MNHEY and SVGAGI. The CDR3 is made up of 14 amino acids. In DNA form, the CDR3 reads TGTGCCAGCAGCCGAGGGGGCACGAATTCACCCCTCCACTTT. Residues: CASSRGGTNSPLHF.

V usage is TRBV29-1 and J usage is TRBJ2-1; 8 nucleotides match TRBD1. Germline V lookup: CDR1 SQVTM, CDR2 ANQGSEA. This CDR3 comprises 13 residues. With 7 bases clipped from V and 3 bases from J, the junction kept 5 bases outside the gene matches. The CDR3 nucleotides are TGCAGCGCCCGGGACAGGATCTACAATGAGCAGTTCTTC. Translating it yields CSARDRIYNEQFF.

The V and J genes are TRBV4-1 and TRBJ2-6; 7 nucleotides align to TRBD1. CDR1 and CDR2 (germline): MGHRA, YSYEKL. The CDR3 loop spans 16 amino acids. Trimming took 0 bases from V and 2 from J; bases not matched to a gene: 1. The CDR3 reads CASSQDQGAGANVLTF. In nucleotides, the CDR3 is TGCGCCAGCAGCCAAGACCAGGGGGCTGGGGCCAACGTCCTGACTTTC.

The V and J genes are TRBV2 and TRBJ2-5; 9 positions match TRBD1. Matching the DNA end better, TRBJ2-7 makes the J call doubtful. CDR1 is SNHLY and CDR2 is FYNNEI in the germline V gene. The CDR3 is made up of 14 amino acids. DNA of the CDR3: TGTGCCAGCAGTGAATGGACAGGGGACCACGAGCAGTACTTC. Residues: CASSEWTGDHEQYF.